This T cell receptor beta chain was documented in a study of shared clonotypes between healthy human individuals. Profiled with immunoSEQ multiplex PCR; TCRdb holds only in-frame clones, not every one. The data show about 330,000 clones, with around 86% seen just once and around 15% held by the top ten. The V end lost 6 bases, the J end lost 7 bases, and 16 bases lay between the germline ends. CDR3 length: 13 amino acids. From germline, CDR1 is SNHLY and CDR2 FYNNEI. The specimen sequenced was memory CD8+ T cells sorted from blood. Subset in this sample: CD45RO+ cells pooled with CCR7-negative TemRA cells. The origin of this receptor is a young man in good health. The rearrangement links TRBV2 to TRBJ2-7; no clear D. The CDR3 DNA reads as TGTGCCAGCAGAGCTACCCCCCTTCTGGAGCAGTACTTC. It specifies CASRATPLLEQYF. Combining the CDR3 with reference TRBV2 and TRBJ2-7 gives the whole variable domain EPEVTQTPSHQVTQMGQEVILRCVPISNHLYFYWYRQILGQKVEFLVSFYNNEISEKSEIFDDQFSVERPDGSNFTLKIRSTKLEDSAMYFCASRATPLLEQYFGPGTRLTVT.